One and the same sample provided the 15 T cell receptor beta chains below, sequenced in a study of blood T cell repertoires in COVID-19. The assay was immunoSEQ multiplex PCR, and TCRdb's table has in-frame clones only and misses some. The sample records about 36,000 clones, 90% being singletons. Source material: peripheral blood. These receptors originate from a human donor in a cohort sampled during active COVID-19.

V gene TRBV30 combines with J gene TRBJ2-7; no firm D call. Germline CDR1 GTSNPN, CDR2 SVGIG (reference sequence). The ends were cut back, 0 bases at V and 1 base at J, with 10 bases in the middle. CDR3 length: 14 amino acids. The CDR3 DNA follows: TGTGCCTGGAGTGTACACCCACGATCCTACGAGCAGTACTTC. It specifies CAWSVHPRSYEQYF.

J is TRBJ1-2 and V is TRBV4-1; D gene unclear. V gave up 2 bases and J gave up 5 bases, with 12 bases separating them. The CDR3 spans 14 residues. Germline values: CDR1 MGHRA, CDR2 YSYEKL. The CDR3 DNA reads TGCGCCAGCAGCCAAACCGACCAGGTTTATGGCTACACCTTC. Translating gives CASSQTDQVYGYTF.

The V call is TRBV27, the J call TRBJ1-1, with 7 bases lining up with TRBD1. CDR1 is MNHEY, CDR2 SMNVEV, per germline (reference sequence). The CDR3 has 13 amino acids. With V trimmed by 8 bases and J by 5 bases, 8 bases remained unmatched. The CDR3 sequence: CASLRQGGTEAFF. In DNA, the CDR3 is TGTGCCAGCCTCAGACAGGGAGGAACTGAAGCTTTCTTT.

The chain couples TRBV5-5 to TRBJ2-5, with D maybe TRBD2 (6 bases). Trimming stripped 4 bases from V and 4 bases from J, with 20 bases between. CDR3 length equals 16 residues. Germline assignment: CDR1 SGHKS and CDR2 YYEKEE (reference sequence). The CDR3 region is CASSAQEGFGTETQYF. The CDR3 bases are TGTGCCAGCAGCGCCCAGGAGGGCTTTGGAACAGAGACCCAGTACTTC.

The chain joins TRBV19 to TRBJ1-6, with D perhaps matching TRBD1 (5 bases). V lost 4 bases and J lost 10, with 23 bases in between. Germline lookup yields CDR1 LNHDA and CDR2 SQIVND (reference sequence). This CDR3 region has 17 residues. Here the CDR3 reads CASSTRRQTPQGSPLHF. The CDR3 coding sequence is TGTGCCAGTAGTACTCGTCGACAGACACCTCAGGGCTCACCCCTCCACTTT. The full variable domain, its missing parts supplied by reference TRBV19 and TRBJ1-6, is DGGITQSPKYLFRKEGQNVTLSCEQNLNHDAMYWYRQDPGQGLRLIYYSQIVNDFQKGDIAEGYSVSREKKESFPLTVTSAQKNPTAFYLCASSTRRQTPQGSPLHFGNGTRLTVT.

The chain employs TRBV27 and TRBJ2-2, with 11 bases fitting TRBD1. Germline V gene data show CDR1 as MNHEY and CDR2 as SMNVEV (reference sequence). Losses at the gene ends were 6 bases for V and 4 bases for J; bases not matched to a gene: 10. The CDR3 extends over 17 amino acids. The CDR3 sequence: CASSTRVGTGGTGELFF. In DNA, the CDR3 is TGTGCCAGCAGCACCCGCGTTGGGACAGGGGGCACCGGGGAGCTGTTTTTT.

The chain recombines TRBV27 with TRBJ1-6, with TRBD1 matching over 7 bases. The CDR3 spans 16 residues. Losses at the gene ends were 6 bases for V and 5 bases for J; bases not matched to a gene: 10. Germline loops: CDR1 MNHEY, CDR2 SMNVEV (reference sequence). CDR3 amino acids: CASRRYGTENNSPLHF. The CDR3 coding sequence is TGTGCCAGCAGGAGATACGGGACAGAAAATAATTCACCCCTCCACTTT.

The chain couples TRBV28 to TRBJ1-2; possibly TRBD1 for D (5 bases). The germline V and J ends were trimmed by 0 bases and 0 bases, with 14 bases remaining between them. The germline CDR1 and CDR2 sequences are MDHEN and SYDVKM. The CDR3 sequence is 17 residues long. The CDR3, as DNA: TGTGCCAGCAGTTTATGGTTCGCTACAGGAGCTAACTATGGCTACACCTTC. It encodes CASSLWFATGANYGYTF.

The V gene is TRBV5-4, the J gene TRBJ2-3; 15 bases match TRBD2. Germline lookup yields CDR1 SGHNT and CDR2 YYREEE (reference sequence). Trimming took 5 bases from V and 6 from J; bases not matched to a gene: 7. The CDR3 length is 16 residues. CDR3 loop: CASRMGLAGGQDTQYF. The CDR3 DNA is TGTGCCAGCAGAATGGGACTAGCGGGAGGTCAGGATACGCAGTATTTT.

This clone was seen more than once but under ten times. The CDR3 sequence: CASSFGGPIYEQYF. In DNA form, the CDR3 reads TGTGCCAGCAGCTTCGGGGGGCCAATCTACGAGCAGTACTTC. This chain joins TRBV7-9 and TRBJ2-7; a possible D gene is TRBD2 (7 bases). The length of the CDR3 is 14 residues. The germline V gene has CDR1 SEHNR and CDR2 FQNEAQ (reference sequence). V lost 3 bases to trimming and J lost 3 bases, with 12 bases between them. Supplemented by reference TRBV7-9 and TRBJ2-7, the full variable domain reads DTGVSQNPRHKITKRGQNVTFRCDPISEHNRLYWYRQTLGQGPEFLTYFQNEAQLEKSRLLSDRFSAERPKGSFSTLEIQRTEQGDSAMYLCASSFGGPIYEQYFGPGTRLTVT.

V is TRBV19 and J is TRBJ2-2, with 7 bases fitting TRBD1. CDR1 is LNHDA, CDR2 SQIVND, per germline (reference sequence). This CDR3 has 15 residues. Trimming at V came to 6 bases and at J to 4 bases, leaving 8 bases not matched to a gene. CDR3 in amino acids: CASRRQGVGTGELFF. The CDR3 DNA sequence: TGTGCCAGTAGACGACAGGGAGTAGGCACCGGGGAGCTGTTTTTT. The whole variable domain, filled in from reference TRBV19 and TRBJ2-2, reads DGGITQSPKYLFRKEGQNVTLSCEQNLNHDAMYWYRQDPGQGLRLIYYSQIVNDFQKGDIAEGYSVSREKKESFPLTVTSAQKNPTAFYLCASRRQGVGTGELFFGEGSRLTVL.

This clone was detected only a few times. The chain combines TRBV19 with TRBJ1-1; a weak D match, TRBD1 (6 bases). Trimming removed 3 bases from V and 3 bases from J, with 20 bases in between. Germline CDR1 is LNHDA and CDR2 is SQIVND (reference sequence). This CDR3 is 17 amino acids long. In nucleotides, the CDR3 is TGTGCCAGTAGTATGAGTTCAGGGGATAGTTATCACACTGAAGCTTTCTTT. This sequence encodes CASSMSSGDSYHTEAFF.

This chain uses TRBV20-1 with TRBJ1-5, with a weak D call TRBD1 (5 bases). Trimming took 3 bases from V and 8 from J, leaving 11 bases between them. Germline CDR1 and CDR2: DFQATT and SNEGSKA (reference sequence). CDR3 length: 12 residues. CDR3 amino acids: CSASEGVKPQHF. CDR3 sequence (DNA): TGCAGTGCTAGTGAAGGGGTAAAGCCCCAGCATTTT.

The chain joins TRBV5-1 to TRBJ2-1, with 10 bases lining up with TRBD2. Germline V gene data show CDR1 as SGHRS and CDR2 as YFSETQ. V shed 4 bases and J 7 bases; nucleotides not matched to a gene: 11. CDR3 length equals 16 residues. DNA for the CDR3: TGCGCCAGCAGCCTCCCGGGACTAGCGTCAGGTAATGAGCAGTTCTTC. Protein sequence: CASSLPGLASGNEQFF.

In its sample, this clone was seen once. The chain carries TRBV18 and TRBJ1-2; no firm D call. Trimming took off 3 bases at V and 4 bases at J, with 6 bases between the two ends. This CDR3 comprises 12 residues. From germline, CDR1 is KGHSH and CDR2 LQKENI. The CDR3 is CASSPPFYGYTF. The CDR3 region has the DNA TGTGCCAGCTCACCCCCCTTCTATGGCTACACCTTC.